The 9 T cell receptor beta chains below all came from one sample that was sequenced in a study of blood T cell repertoires in COVID-19. Profiled with immunoSEQ multiplex PCR; TCRdb holds only in-frame clones, not every one. This sample has about 40,000 clones, with 70% to 90% found just once. Sequencing was performed on peripheral blood. The receptors originated from a man in his sixties with COVID-19, enrolled during active disease.

This chain joins TRBV27 and TRBJ1-5; D is possibly TRBD1 (6 bases). V was shortened by 4 bases and J by 5 bases, with 18 bases between the two germline ends. CDR3 size: 16 residues. CDR1 and CDR2 (germline): MNHEY, SMNVEV (reference sequence). The DNA of the CDR3 is TGTGCCAGCAGTTCATACGAGGCGGGGGCGCATCAGCCCCAGCATTTT. Its translation: CASSSYEAGAHQPQHF.

The chain's CDR3 is CASTQWGESNQPQHF. The DNA for the CDR3 is TGTGCCAGCACCCAATGGGGGGAGAGCAATCAGCCCCAGCATTTT. This chain connects TRBV6-5 to TRBJ1-5, with a possible D match to TRBD1 (5 bases). Looked up from germline, CDR1 is MNHEY and CDR2 is SVGAGI. This CDR3 has 15 amino acids. Trimming removed 7 bases at V and 1 base at J, with 14 bases between.

The chain combines TRBV5-6 with TRBJ2-1, with 9 bases that match TRBD1. The germline gives CDR1 SGHDT, CDR2 YYEEEE. Germline trimming cut 6 bases from V and 1 base from J; bases unmatched to any gene: 5. This CDR3 spans 15 amino acids. The CDR3 region has the DNA TGTGCCAGCATGTGGGGGACAGGGTCCTACAATGAGCAGTTCTTC. It translates to CASMWGTGSYNEQFF.

This clone was counted only a few times. One junction end does not reproduce the germline sequence, and a read error may be involved. V and J are TRBV7-7 and TRBJ2-3, with D possibly matching TRBD1 (5 bases). This CDR3 is 17 amino acids long. The germline V gene has CDR1 SSHAT and CDR2 FNYEAQ (reference sequence). The CDR3, as DNA: TGTGCTAGCAGTCCCGACCAGGCAGGGCTAGGCACAGATACGCAGTATTTT. Translated, it gives CASSPDQAGLGTDTQYF.

V is TRBV28 and J is TRBJ1-2; TRBD1 is a possible D gene (5 bases). V dropped 4 bases and J dropped 2 bases, with 17 bases sitting between them. This CDR3 is built from 16 residues. Looked up from germline, CDR1 is MDHEN and CDR2 is SYDVKM. This CDR3 reads CASSSQWTLPNYGYTF. The CDR3 coding sequence is TGTGCCAGCAGTTCCCAATGGACACTCCCAAACTATGGCTACACCTTC.

This clone appeared once. The V call is TRBV2, the J call TRBJ2-3, with 8 bases identical to TRBD2. This CDR3 comprises 15 residues. The germline V gene has CDR1 SNHLY and CDR2 FYNNEI. V lost 6 bases, J lost 0 bases, and 5 bases stayed unmatched. DNA for the CDR3: TGTGCCAGCAGGAAACTAGCGGATAGCACAGATACGCAGTATTTT. Translation: CASRKLADSTDTQYF.

This rearrangement joins TRBV20-1 to TRBJ1-2; no clear D gene. This CDR3 is built from 11 residues. Germline CDR1 reads DFQATT; CDR2 reads SNEGSKA (reference sequence). Trimming shortened V by 5 bases and J by 10 bases, and 14 bases separated the two germline ends. The CDR3, as DNA: TGCAGTGCTCACGCGGCGACTACCTACACCTTC. Encoded protein: CSAHAATTYTF.

The chain employs TRBV5-4 and TRBJ2-6, with D maybe TRBD2 (6 bases). Trimming pared 0 bases from V and 0 bases from J, leaving 10 bases between. The CDR3 extends over 17 amino acids. The germline gives CDR1 SGHNT, CDR2 YYREEE (reference sequence). The chain's CDR3 is CASSLVGGLSGANVLTF. The CDR3 DNA follows: TGTGCCAGCAGCTTGGTGGGGGGACTCTCTGGGGCCAACGTCCTGACTTTC.

V usage is TRBV19 and J usage is TRBJ1-6; 7 bases align to TRBD1. V shed 7 bases and J 5 bases; nucleotides not matched to a gene: 5. Looked up from germline, CDR1 is LNHDA and CDR2 is SQIVND (reference sequence). This CDR3 has 14 amino acids. In DNA form, the CDR3 reads TGTGCCAGTACCCACAGGGGAGATAATTCACCCCTCCACTTT. This sequence encodes CASTHRGDNSPLHF.